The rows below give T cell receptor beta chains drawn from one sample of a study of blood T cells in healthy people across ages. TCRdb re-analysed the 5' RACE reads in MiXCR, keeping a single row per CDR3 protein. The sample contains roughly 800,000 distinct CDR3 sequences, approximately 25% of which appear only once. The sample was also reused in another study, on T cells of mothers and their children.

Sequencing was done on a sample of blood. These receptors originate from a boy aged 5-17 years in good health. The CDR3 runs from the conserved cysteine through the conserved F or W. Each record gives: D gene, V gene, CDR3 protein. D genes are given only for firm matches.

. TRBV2 CASRRTSEETQYF
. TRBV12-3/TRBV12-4 CASGTEQQETQCF
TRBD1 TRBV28 CASSIPGQGAYEQYF
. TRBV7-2 CASSFRQTGELFF
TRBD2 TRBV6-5 CASTTGTSYNEQFF
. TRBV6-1 CASSEVMTAGGYTF
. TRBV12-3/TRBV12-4 CASSDPWGTHQHF
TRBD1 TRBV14 CASSHDRDRDLYEQYF
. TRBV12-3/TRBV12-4 CASSLRRNTGELFF
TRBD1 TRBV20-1 CSAYSGGGYGYTF